This paragraph reports one T cell receptor beta chain. Its antigen remains unknown. Amplification used 60 Vbeta primers and 13 Jbeta primers. Method: immunoSEQ multiplex PCR; TCRdb's copy keeps in-frame clones and lacks some. The sample shows 150,000 to 200,000 clones, less than 80% of them seen only once. This sample stems from a study of cytomegalovirus exposure and HLA in healthy donors. Healthy individuals who donated bone marrow served as the donors. The study's findings and limits: TCR association rates varied by HLA locus in a later analysis, with DRB1 highest and HLA-C lowest. Reports state that TCR beta sequences accurately predicted most subjects' HLA-A and HLA-B alleles. Using the classifier, cytomegalovirus status was reportedly diagnosed with high specificity and sensitivity.

The clonotype was recovered from a man aged 35 to 55 in good health and CMV-seronegative. The source material was PBMCs.

CDR3 sequence reads: CASSLDQGVKEYF. The CDR3 DNA is TGTGCCAGCAGCTTAGATCAAGGGGTAAAGGAGTACTTC. The chain uses TRBV11-2 and TRBJ2-7; a weak D match, TRBD1 (5 bases). The germline V and J ends were trimmed by 0 bases and 11 bases, with 14 bases remaining between them. Germline-derived CDR1 and CDR2 are SGHAT and FQNNGV. There are 13 residues in the CDR3.